These 28 T cell receptor beta chains were all obtained from the same sample, sequenced in a study of patients and donors after allogeneic stem cell transplantation. TCRdb reanalysed the RT-PCR reads using MiXCR and keeps one entry per CDR3 protein. The table includes over 400,000 distinct CDR3 sequences, 16% detected once. The sequenced material came from blood, either unsorted or a sorted T cell fraction (not recorded which). These receptors all come from a human donor who was either an allogeneic HSCT recipient or a stem cell or donor lymphocyte infusion donor (not recorded which). It is not recorded whose cells these are; they may come from a transplant donor.

This clonotype came up a few times. The chain combines TRBV7-2 with TRBJ2-4; 7 bases line up with TRBD2. V lost 1 base, J lost 1 base, and 7 bases stayed unmatched. CDR3 size: 17 residues. Germline CDR1 reads SGHTA; CDR2 reads FQGNSA. For the CDR3, the DNA is TGTGCCAGCAGCTTAGTGGGGAGCGGGGATGCCAAAAACATTCAGTACTTC. Translation: CASSLVGSGDAKNIQYF. The entire variable domain, with the rest obtained from reference TRBV7-2 and TRBJ2-4, is as follows: GAGVSQSPSNKVTEKGKDVELRCDPISGHTALYWYRQSLGQGLEFLIYFQGNSAPDKSGLPSDRFSAERTGGSVSTLTIQRTQQEDSAVYLCASSLVGSGDAKNIQYFGAGTRLSVL.

This clonotype appeared many times. The V and J genes are TRBV4-3 and TRBJ1-4; 7 nucleotides line up with TRBD1. The CDR3 covers 16 residues. J lost 10 bases, V lost 2 bases, and 13 bases had no gene match. Looked up from germline, CDR1 is LGHNA and CDR2 is YSLEER. The CDR3: CASSQFTGETVGKLFF. The DNA for the CDR3 is TGCGCCAGCAGCCAATTTACAGGGGAGACGGTTGGAAAACTGTTTTTT.

This clonotype was seen a few times. The V and J genes are TRBV6-5 and TRBJ2-1; 8 bases map to TRBD2. The CDR3 consists of 15 residues. Trimming took 4 bases from V and 7 from J; bases not matched to a gene: 9. Germline V gene lookup returns CDR1 MNHEY and CDR2 SVGAGI. The CDR3 sequence: CASSSGGEEKNEQFF. In DNA form, the CDR3 reads TGTGCCAGCAGTTCCGGGGGGGAAGAGAAAAATGAGCAGTTCTTC.

This clonotype was recorded at least ten times. CDR3 in amino acids: CASSPTSSADTQYF. CDR3 DNA: TGTGCCAGCAGTCCGACTAGTTCCGCAGATACGCAGTATTTT. V is TRBV12-3 or TRBV12-4 and J is TRBJ2-3; a possible D gene is TRBD2 (6 bases). V was trimmed by 5 bases and J by 4 bases, leaving 13 bases between them. This CDR3 contains 14 residues.

This chain connects TRBV6-1 to TRBJ1-4, with D possibly TRBD1 on 5 matching bases. The CDR3 totals 14 residues. Trimming removed 6 bases at V and 4 bases at J, with 12 bases between. The germline V gene encodes CDR1 MNHNS and CDR2 SASEGT. The CDR3 sequence: CASSPGTINEKLFF. The DNA for the CDR3 is TGTGCCAGCAGCCCCGGGACCATTAATGAAAAACTGTTTTTT.

The rearrangement joins TRBV5-5 to TRBJ1-2, with 7 bases identical to TRBD1. V lost 4 bases, J lost 7 bases, and 4 bases stayed unmatched. This CDR3 region has 12 residues. CDR1 SGHKS and CDR2 YYEKEE come from the germline V gene (reference sequence). The CDR3: CASSDRVFGYTF. CDR3 sequence (DNA): TGTGCCAGCAGCGACAGGGTTTTTGGCTACACCTTC.

The J gene is TRBJ1-3, the V gene TRBV4-1; 7 bases match TRBD1. Germline assignment: CDR1 MGHRA and CDR2 YSYEKL. Trimming removed 3 bases from V and 4 bases from J; junction bases left unmatched: 6. The CDR3 has 15 amino acids. CDR3 protein: CASSQGGTVGNTIYF. The CDR3 coding sequence is TGCGCCAGCAGCCAGGGAGGGACAGTAGGAAACACCATATATTTT.

This clonotype was counted only a few times. This chain joins TRBV7-8 and TRBJ2-3, with D perhaps matching TRBD2 (5 bases). The V end lost 5 bases, the J end lost 2 bases, and 17 bases lay between the germline ends. CDR1 is SGHVS, CDR2 FQNEAQ, per germline. The CDR3 consists of 16 residues. The CDR3 DNA reads as TGTGCCAGCAGCCTCGAACAGCGGAGAACCACAGATACGCAGTATTTT. Its translation is CASSLEQRRTTDTQYF.

A few counts support this clonotype. At one boundary the junction diverges from the germline segment, which might be a read error. The V call is TRBV2, the J call TRBJ2-2, with D possibly matching TRBD2 (5 bases). Per germline, CDR1 SNHLY and CDR2 FYNNEI. This CDR3 is 17 amino acids long. The CDR3: CASTEVGPGGYTGELFF. Written as DNA, the CDR3 is TGTGCCAGCACTGAAGTAGGACCTGGAGGATACACCGGGGAGCTGTTTTTT.

This chain connects TRBV2 to TRBJ2-7, with D unresolved. This CDR3 comprises 15 residues. Deletions cut 7 bases from V and 4 bases from J, with 20 bases between. Germline lookup yields CDR1 SNHLY and CDR2 FYNNEI. In nucleotides, the CDR3 is TGTGCCAGCAAGCGAGGACCCCGAGAAGAATACGAGCAGTACTTC. The encoded protein is CASKRGPREEYEQYF.

This clonotype was detected a few times. This sequence joins TRBV15 and TRBJ1-6; D perhaps matches TRBD1 (5 bases). CDR3 length equals 13 residues. Trimming stripped 7 bases from V and 7 bases from J, with 11 bases between. Germline V CDR1 and CDR2: LNHNV, YYDKDF (reference sequence). The chain's CDR3 is CATNGALNSPLHF. The CDR3 nucleotides read TGTGCCACCAACGGGGCCCTCAATTCACCCCTCCACTTT.

The chain couples TRBV5-1 to TRBJ2-3; D not certain. In germline, CDR1 is SGHRS, CDR2 YFSETQ. The CDR3 has 14 residues. V was clipped by 0 bases and J by 2 bases, with 7 bases between them. DNA for the CDR3: TGCGCCAGCAGCTTGGTACGGAACACAGATACGCAGTATTTT. Amino acids: CASSLVRNTDTQYF.

This chain connects TRBV7-3 to TRBJ2-3; the D is unclear. CDR1 is SGHTA and CDR2 is FQGTGA in the germline V gene. Trimming stripped 3 bases from V and 6 bases from J, with 16 bases between. The CDR3 consists of 15 residues. Here the CDR3 reads CASSFTTPGLDTQYF. CDR3 coding DNA: TGTGCCAGCAGCTTCACGACTCCCGGTCTGGATACGCAGTATTTT. The full variable domain, in which reference TRBV7-3 and TRBJ2-3 provide the parts outside the CDR3, is GAGVSQTPSNKVTEKGKYVELRCDPISGHTALYWYRQSLGQGPEFLIYFQGTGAADDSGLPNDRFFAVRPEGSVSTLKIQRTERGDSAVYLCASSFTTPGLDTQYFGPGTRLTVL.

This clonotype was observed at least ten times. V gene TRBV7-6 combines with J gene TRBJ2-1, with TRBD1 identical over 8 bases. Looked up from germline, CDR1 is SGHVS and CDR2 is FNYEAQ. Unmatched junction bases numbered 7, after V lost 5 bases and J lost 4 bases. The CDR3 is made up of 15 amino acids. CDR3 DNA sequence: TGTGCCAGCAGCCCCCGGACAGGGCCGTACAATGAGCAGTTCTTC. It yields the protein CASSPRTGPYNEQFF.

This clonotype was seen a few times. The V and J genes are TRBV4-1 and TRBJ1-1, with D perhaps matching TRBD1 (6 bases). The germline CDR1 and CDR2 sequences are MGHRA and YSYEKL. Between the trimmed V and J ends, which lost 4 bases and 4 bases, there was a span of 13 bases. The CDR3 sequence is 14 residues long. The CDR3 DNA sequence: TGCGCCAGCAGCCCAGGACAGTTTGGCACTGAAGCTTTCTTT. Amino acids: CASSPGQFGTEAFF.

This rearrangement joins TRBV29-1 to TRBJ2-2; perhaps D is TRBD1 or TRBD2 (5 bases each). Deletions cut 1 base from V and 7 bases from J, with 10 bases between. The CDR3 length is 13 residues. Germline CDR1 SQVTM, CDR2 ANQGSEA. The chain's CDR3 is CSVEVGRGGELFF. CDR3 coding DNA: TGCAGCGTTGAAGTGGGACGGGGCGGGGAGCTGTTTTTT.

In its sample, this clonotype was seen many times. Here the CDR3 DNA reads TGTGCCAGCAGTCGGAACAGGGATGAGCAGTTCTTC. As protein: CASSRNRDEQFF. V is TRBV12-3 or TRBV12-4 and J is TRBJ2-1, with TRBD1 as a possible D gene (6 bases). The V end was cut by 5 bases, the J end by 8 bases, with 10 bases between. The length of the CDR3 is 12 residues.

This clonotype was observed many times. The rearrangement joins TRBV27 to TRBJ1-1; tentative D call: TRBD1 (5 bases). There are 15 residues in the CDR3. V lost 2 bases and J lost 5, with 15 bases in between. From germline, CDR1 is MNHEY and CDR2 SMNVEV (reference sequence). CDR3 sequence (DNA): TGTGCCAGCAGTTTAGAAGGGGAATGGGAGACTGAAGCTTTCTTT. It encodes CASSLEGEWETEAFF.

This rearrangement joins TRBV30 to TRBJ1-1, with unresolved D. The CDR3 extends over 14 amino acids. V dropped 3 bases and J dropped 0 bases, with 11 bases sitting between them. Germline CDR1 GTSNPN, CDR2 SVGIG (reference sequence). This CDR3 is CAWSIQYMNTEAFF. CDR3 nucleotide sequence: TGTGCCTGGAGCATACAGTACATGAACACTGAAGCTTTCTTT.

The J gene is TRBJ1-2, the V gene TRBV29-1; no reliable D call. The CDR3 is 13 residues long. The germline V gene encodes CDR1 SQVTM and CDR2 ANQGSEA. V was cut by 7 bases and J by 2 bases, with 14 bases left in between. DNA of the CDR3: TGCAGCGCCCCGGTGCGGGAAAACTATGGCTACACCTTC. Translation: CSAPVRENYGYTF.

This clonotype occurred a few times. The chain links TRBV2 to TRBJ2-2; 9 positions agree with TRBD1. The ends lost 4 bases at V and 5 bases at J; junction bases unmatched: 8. The CDR3 runs to 16 residues. Germline V gene sequence: CDR1 SNHLY, CDR2 FYNNEI. This CDR3 is CASSVGDRVSTGELFF. The CDR3 nucleotides are TGTGCCAGCAGTGTCGGGGACAGGGTATCAACCGGGGAGCTGTTTTTT.

This clonotype was seen a handful of times. The gene calls are TRBV24-1 and TRBJ1-5; tentatively, D is TRBD1 (5 bases). Trimming took 12 bases from V and 6 from J, leaving 14 bases between them. CDR1 is KGHDR, CDR2 SFDVKD, per germline. The CDR3 runs to 12 residues. CDR3 coding DNA: TGTGCCCCCTCTGGGGGAGGTCAGCCCCAGCATTTT. It is translated as CAPSGGGQPQHF.

CDR3 sequence: CASSEGQGGAGELFF. The CDR3 DNA follows: TGTGCCAGCAGTGAAGGGCAGGGAGGGGCCGGGGAGCTGTTTTTT. The chain links TRBV2 to TRBJ2-2; 7 bases agree with TRBD2. Trimming removed 1 base from V and 6 bases from J; junction bases left unmatched: 5. The CDR3 has 15 residues. The germline V gene has CDR1 SNHLY and CDR2 FYNNEI.

The table lists this clonotype with many counts. The V call is TRBV10-3, the J call TRBJ1-1; D is possibly TRBD1 (6 bases). Germline lookup yields CDR1 ENHRY and CDR2 SYGVKD. The CDR3 extends over 14 amino acids. The V gene lost 4 bases and the J gene lost 5 bases, with 14 bases spanning the gap. CDR3 nucleotide sequence: TGTGCCATCAGTGGGATGGGGGCAGATACTGAAGCTTTCTTT. Protein product: CAISGMGADTEAFF.

J is TRBJ1-2 and V is TRBV3-1; TRBD1 agrees at 7 bases. Germline lookup yields CDR1 LGHDT and CDR2 YNNKEL (reference sequence). V lost 2 bases to trimming and J lost 3 bases; unmatched junction nucleotides: 9. The CDR3 is made up of 16 amino acids. The chain's CDR3 is CASSQKGDRVDYGYTF. In DNA, the CDR3 is TGTGCCAGCAGCCAAAAAGGAGACAGGGTCGACTATGGCTACACCTTC.

This clonotype was seen more than once but under ten times. The gene calls are TRBV5-1 and TRBJ2-5; D unresolved. V was trimmed by 1 base and J by 5 bases, leaving 9 bases between them. This CDR3 has 13 residues. Germline lookup yields CDR1 SGHRS and CDR2 YFSETQ. CDR3 coding DNA: TGCGCCAGCAGCTTGAGGGTGTGGGAGACCCAGTACTTC. Translation: CASSLRVWETQYF.

The chain uses TRBV5-1 and TRBJ1-2, with D possibly being TRBD1 (6 bases). Trimming removed 7 bases at V and 0 bases at J, with 10 bases between. Per the germline V gene, CDR1 is SGHRS and CDR2 is YFSETQ. The CDR3 runs 13 residues. CDR3 amino acids: CASRQETNYGYTF. DNA of the CDR3: TGCGCCAGCCGACAGGAGACTAACTATGGCTACACCTTC. Variable domain in full (rest from reference TRBV5-1 and TRBJ1-2): KAGVTQTPRYLIKTRGQQVTLSCSPISGHRSVSWYQQTPGQGLQFLFEYFSETQRNKGNFPGRFSGRQFSNSRSEMNVSTLELGDSALYLCASRQETNYGYTFGSGTRLTVV.

In its sample, this clonotype was seen once. This chain joins TRBV10-3 and TRBJ1-2; 7 bases line up with TRBD1. V lost 10 bases and J lost 4; bases outside the gene matches: 12. This CDR3 comprises 14 residues. Germline values: CDR1 ENHRY, CDR2 SYGVKD. CDR3 amino acids: CATAPGQILYGYTF. CDR3 DNA sequence: TGTGCCACCGCACCGGGACAGATCCTCTATGGCTACACCTTC.